This TCR beta chain came from a study of T cells in tumors and immune-related adverse events. The CDR3 consists of 16 residues. Germline CDR1 and CDR2: PRHDT and FYEKMQ (reference sequence). V dropped 5 bases and J dropped 10 bases, with 21 bases sitting between them. Profiled with immunoSEQ multiplex PCR; TCRdb holds only in-frame clones, not every one. The sample consists of some 10,000 clones, just under 95% of them appearing once. Specimen: lymph node tissue, collected from a patient treated with anti-PD-1 therapy. The V gene is TRBV13, the J gene TRBJ1-6; the D gene is possibly TRBD1 (6 bases). The clonotype was recovered from a female donor with metastatic renal cell carcinoma. CDR3 bases: TGTGCCAGCAGCCCAACTGGAGACAGGATGGGGTCACCCCTCCACTTT. The encoded protein is CASSPTGDRMGSPLHF.